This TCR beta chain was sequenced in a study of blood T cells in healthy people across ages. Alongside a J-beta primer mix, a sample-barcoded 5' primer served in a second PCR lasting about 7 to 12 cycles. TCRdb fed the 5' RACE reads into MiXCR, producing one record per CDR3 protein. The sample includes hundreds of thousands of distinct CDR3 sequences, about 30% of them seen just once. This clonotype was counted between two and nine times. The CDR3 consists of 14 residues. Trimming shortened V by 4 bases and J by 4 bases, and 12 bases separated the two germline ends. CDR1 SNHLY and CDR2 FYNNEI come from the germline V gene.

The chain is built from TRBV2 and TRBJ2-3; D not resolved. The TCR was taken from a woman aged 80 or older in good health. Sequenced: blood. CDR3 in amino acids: CASSAGLLADTQYF. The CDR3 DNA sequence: TGTGCCAGCAGTGCGGGTCTCCTAGCAGATACGCAGTATTTT.